This TCR beta chain was identified in a study of blood T cell repertoires in COVID-19. Study in general: PBMCs, B-cell-depleted T cells, or T cells were the source of the cDNA or gDNA that made up the material.

This table comes from immunoSEQ multiplex PCR, and its TCRdb copy is limited to in-frame clones, with some not included. The sample holds some 200,000 clones; 86% are singletons and the top ten take roughly 7%. Trimming at V came to 1 base and at J to 16 bases, leaving 9 bases not matched to a gene. This CDR3 is 14 amino acids long. Germline CDR1 reads SNHLY; CDR2 reads FYNNEI. Sample: peripheral blood. This chain joins TRBV2 and TRBJ2-2, with 10 bases identical to TRBD1. The receptor was isolated from a woman older than 75 in a cohort sampled during active or convalescent COVID-19. The CDR3 coding sequence is TGTGCCAGCAGTGAAGTTAAGGGACAGGGGTTGCGGTTTTTT. Translating it yields CASSEVKGQGLRFF.